Presented here are 11 T cell receptor beta chains from one specimen sequenced in a study of cytomegalovirus exposure and HLA in healthy donors. TCRdb's table, derived via immunoSEQ multiplex PCR, lists solely in-frame clones and lacks some. The table includes roughly 60,000 clones, about 91% detected once. The sample was PBMCs. Receptors were obtained from a woman under 30 in good health and CMV-seronegative.

The gene calls are TRBV7-9 and TRBJ2-5; 9 bases match TRBD1. Trimming took 4 bases from V and 5 from J; bases not matched to a gene: 11. The length of the CDR3 is 16 residues. CDR1 is SEHNR, CDR2 FQNEAQ, per germline (reference sequence). CDR3: CASSSRRTGATETQYF. CDR3 bases: TGTGCCAGCAGCTCCCGAAGGACAGGGGCGACGGAGACCCAGTACTTC.

CDR3 sequence reads: CASIGGSEQYF. CDR3 nucleotides: TGTGCCAGCATCGGCGGGAGCGAGCAGTACTTC. The chain has TRBV28 and TRBJ2-7; 7 nucleotides agree with TRBD2. V shed 7 bases, J shed 6 bases, and the junction held 3 bases outside the gene matches. The length of the CDR3 is 11 residues. Germline CDR1 MDHEN, CDR2 SYDVKM.

This clone appeared once. V and J are TRBV28 and TRBJ1-2, with TRBD1 matching over 9 bases. J lost 2 bases, V lost 7 bases, and 5 bases had no gene match. The CDR3 is 14 residues long. Germline V lookup: CDR1 MDHEN, CDR2 SYDVKM. This CDR3 is CASTQGQGNYGYTF. For the CDR3, the DNA is TGTGCCAGCACGCAGGGACAGGGCAACTATGGCTACACCTTC.

This clone appeared a few times. The chain carries TRBV12-5 and TRBJ2-3, with 10 bases fitting TRBD2. The CDR3 spans 15 residues. Germline values: CDR1 LGHNT, CDR2 FRNRAP. Trimming took 6 bases from V and 4 from J; bases not matched to a gene: 7. As DNA, the CDR3 is TGTGCTAGTGGCCGTAGCGGGGGGTTAGCAGATACGCAGTATTTT. Amino acid sequence: CASGRSGGLADTQYF.

The sample holds a few counts of this clone. The V call is TRBV1, the J call TRBJ2-5; TRBD2 is the table's D call and was not checked against the DNA. TRBV1 has pseudogene status. The length of the CDR3 is 18 residues. The CDR3 DNA reads as TGCACCAGCAGCCTCACCGGGACTAGCGGGAGGGACCAAGAGACCCAGTACTTC. This gives the protein CTSSLTGTSGRDQETQYF.

This clone showed up just once. The CDR3 spells CASSYTLQDMNTEAFF. The CDR3 nucleotides are TGTGCCAGCAGTTACACACTACAGGACATGAACACTGAAGCTTTCTTT. The chain joins TRBV6-5 to TRBJ1-1, with D perhaps TRBD1 (5 bases). CDR3 length: 16 residues. Germline CDR1 is MNHEY and CDR2 is SVGAGI. V dropped 2 bases and J dropped 0 bases, with 13 bases sitting between them.

This chain links TRBV7-9 with TRBJ1-5, with D hard to call. Germline CDR1 reads SEHNR; CDR2 reads FQNEAQ (reference sequence). The V and J ends lost 2 bases and 4 bases respectively, with 9 bases between them. The CDR3 has 14 amino acids. The chain's CDR3 is CASSLLQDNQPQHF. The CDR3 DNA reads as TGTGCCAGCAGCTTATTGCAGGATAATCAGCCCCAGCATTTT.

For the CDR3, the DNA is TGTGCCAGCTCACAATCGACTAGCGGGATAACAGATACGCAGTATTTT. Encoded protein: CASSQSTSGITDTQYF. The V and J genes are TRBV18 and TRBJ2-3; TRBD2 aligns across 11 bases. CDR1 and CDR2 (germline): KGHSH, LQKENI. CDR3 length: 16 amino acids. The junction had 6 bases not matched to a gene; V was cut back by 4 bases and J by 3 bases.

This chain connects TRBV19 to TRBJ1-6; 12 nucleotides match TRBD1. V was clipped by 11 bases and J by 10 bases; unmatched bases: 6. The CDR3 extends over 13 amino acids. CDR1 is LNHDA and CDR2 is SQIVND in the germline V gene (reference sequence). This CDR3 is CAAGQGARSPLHF. CDR3 DNA sequence: TGTGCCGCGGGACAGGGGGCGAGATCACCCCTCCACTTT.

Here the CDR3 reads CASVSWRNTGELFF. The CDR3 nucleotides are TGTGCCAGCGTATCGTGGAGGAACACCGGGGAGCTGTTTTTT. The chain has TRBV27 and TRBJ2-2, with D hard to call. CDR1 and CDR2 from the germline V gene are MNHEY and SMNVEV (reference sequence). V lost 8 bases and J 1 base, leaving 11 bases between the germline ends. There are 14 residues in the CDR3.

The rearrangement links TRBV10-3 to TRBJ2-3, with 7 nucleotides matching TRBD1. The trim removed 3 bases at V and 6 bases at J, leaving 15 bases unmatched. Per the germline V gene, CDR1 is ENHRY and CDR2 is SYGVKD. The CDR3 is 17 amino acids. The CDR3 DNA is TGTGCCATCAGTGACACCCTTACAGGGGTCGAGTCGGATACGCAGTATTTT. It encodes CAISDTLTGVESDTQYF.